This TCR beta chain stems from a study of cytomegalovirus exposure and HLA in healthy donors (dated by TCRdb to 2016 to 2017). The study in broad terms: According to an earlier analysis of around 600 of the donors, about 179 million T cells yielded 120 million or so unique TCR beta sequences and 276 Gb of sequence data. Approximately 310 gigabases of sequencing data and around 80 million unique TCR sequences made up an early release that covered roughly 670 HLA-typed donors. Of the 300 to 450 genotyped donors, 65% to 90% were placed in the genetic ancestry cluster associated with self-reported Caucasian donors. The study aimed to test whether signatures of past pathogen exposure could be identified by cataloging public T cell receptors. The study profiled the T cell repertoires of hundreds of subjects by immunosequencing and related them to cytomegalovirus serostatus. Along with the approximately 700-subject first cohort, a separate validation cohort of over a hundred different subjects was used. The study combined high-throughput TCR immunosequencing, statistical association of individual TCRs with disease status, and machine learning to predict cytomegalovirus infection status. A later analysis re-examined previously published TCR beta repertoires from around 670 donors and added high-resolution HLA genotyping to investigate patterns of TCR occurrence. Rather than using new phenotypic data, the later analysis identified candidate immune exposures from TCR beta sequences and from how often those sequences occurred across donors. To decide whether each TCR beta V gene segment behaved as functional or pseudogenic, an earlier analysis of approximately 600 of the donors relied on high-throughput TCR beta sequencing. Alongside the repertoire data, information on donor age, sex, ethnicity and CMV serostatus was compiled. A later genetic analysis used genome-wide SNP genotypes for about 60% of the roughly 670 donors, treating that subset as a discovery cohort. Every repertoire in the discovery cohort had been generated on one and the same sequencing platform. Both class I and class II loci were covered by HLA typing, at four-digit resolution. Typing coverage differed by locus: A, B, C, DRB1 and DQB1 were typed in roughly 620-630 donors, DQA1 in roughly 510, DPA1 in over 600, and DPB1 in roughly 450. Roughly five DR-DQ haplotypes were handled as single units for association and clustering, since linkage in the cohort was strong. Among 300 to 500 genotyped donors of the cohort, an average of roughly 230,000 unique TCR beta nucleotide sequences was sequenced per donor, of which roughly 17% were non-productive.

The junction shows trimming of 6 bases on V and 0 bases on J, plus 14 bases between the germline ends. The germline V gene encodes CDR1 LNHDA and CDR2 SQIVND (reference sequence). The CDR3 runs 15 residues from the cysteine to the phenylalanine. Only the CDR3 part of the read is kept: 45 bases, read in frame from the first base. Points on this clone: Its antigen specificity is not known. The sample holds no much larger clone one base away, and base qualities are not on file.

The cohort was made up of approximately 670 healthy bone marrow donors. At the time of sampling, all cohort members were nominally healthy, though unrecorded immune exposures were likely present. CMV serostatus was positive for about 300 and negative for about 55% of the roughly 670 cohort members, and was not recorded for this donor. Each donor provided a peripheral blood sample, and peripheral blood mononuclear cells were used for TCR beta sequencing. The Qiagen DNeasy Blood Extraction Kit was used to extract genomic DNA from the blood cell samples. Library prep was done by the immunoSEQ multiplex PCR assay. A mixture of 60 forward primers for TCR Vbeta segments and 13 reverse primers for TCR Jbeta segments was used in the multiplex PCR. Amplification of the CDR3 region of rearranged TCR beta genes was performed with a multiplex PCR assay on genomic DNA. The Illumina HiSeq System was used to sequence the amplified TCR beta libraries as 87-base-pair reads. The source study handled its data this way. A later analysis tallied around 82 million unique TCR beta chains across the 666 repertoires, and about 10 million of those chains were shared by two or more donors. Raw reads were error-corrected and collapsed into unique sequences by a nearest-neighbor algorithm in which closely related sequences were merged to remove PCR and sequencing errors. CDR3 sequences were aligned to IMGT reference sequences to assign V, D and J gene segments. Each retained sequence needed at least a six-nucleotide match to both a V gene segment and a J gene segment. A rearrangement counted as productive if the CDR3 had no stop codons and remained in frame with V and J, and every other rearrangement counted as non-productive. Following IMGT convention, CDR3 was defined as the stretch from the second conserved V-encoded cysteine up to the conserved J-encoded phenylalanine. The earlier analysis of about 500 of the donors excluded sequences that lacked an unambiguous match to a single V gene segment. An earlier analysis of 500 to 700 of the donors classified V segments as functional when productive rearrangements were above 56.7% and as segregating when the standard deviation between donors was above 5%. A statistical classification framework was developed to diagnose cytomegalovirus status using the catalog of TCR beta chain sequences. In a later analysis, TCR nucleotide sequences were compared against IMGT/GENE-DB human TR gene sequences so that V and J genes could be assigned. Using the TCRdist pipeline, a later analysis assigned CDR3 sequences along with most-parsimonious VDJ recombination scenarios. A later analysis defined each TCR beta chain by its CDR3 amino acid sequence plus V-gene family, and excluded reads lacking a unique V-gene family. A later analysis removed roughly 590 highly shared, low-generation-probability nucleotide sequences to deal with suspected cross-contamination and a sequencing artifact. A later analysis calculated a clonal expansion index for each public chain from normalized within-repertoire ranks of inferred template counts. In a later analysis, generation probabilities were computed using a VDJ recombination model fitted to out-of-frame rearrangements, and the results were checked against IGoR. Hypergeometric tests were used in a later analysis to score TCR-TCR, TCR-HLA and TCR-CMV co-occurrence, with a repertoire-size bias correction applied to the TCR pairs. A later analysis estimated false discovery rates by permuting HLA or CMV assignments 20 times. In a later analysis, co-occurring TCRs were grouped using DBSCAN, and TCRdist sequence similarity was added for clustering within HLA-allele-positive subsets. Repertoires with fewer than 30,000 or more than 120,000 public chains were left out of co-occurrence clustering, as were five repertoires with anomalous nucleotide sharing. TCRdb took over this immuneACCESS table, retaining in-frame rearrangements with V and J assigned. Such tables are incomplete; in checked studies, under half of the missing clones stem from an unresolved V gene, and the remainder is unexplained. V, J and clone size reflect that table, while D and trimming were determined from the DNA. The sample records about 130,000 clones, 66% of which are singletons. About 1.5% of the sample is in the top ten clones.

Study-wide conclusions, independent of this receptor: Cytomegalovirus status was reported to be diagnosed by the classifier with high specificity and sensitivity in both the original and validation cohorts. Several of the top co-occurrence clusters appeared to be linked to parvovirus B19, influenza, CMV and Epstein-Barr virus, according to a later analysis. Most TCR sequences were observed very rarely across donors, whereas some public TCRs were present in many individuals. Three of the identified cytomegalovirus-associated TCR beta chains were confirmed in vitro to be specific for cytomegalovirus antigens. The presence/absence analyses assumed that sequencing depth was roughly uniform across donors, and that assumption may not be true. The only immune exposure information available for the cohort was CMV serostatus. A cluster of highly shared sequence variants was judged likely to represent a technical artifact of the sequencing pipeline. In this cohort, only TCR beta chains were sequenced, and detectable features were limited by the absence of alpha or paired-chain data. HLA typing was unavailable for some donors at each locus, so association tests used only the typed subset. A later analysis found that HLA-associated TCR beta chains were more clonally expanded and had lower generation probabilities than equally common non-associated chains. At a false discovery rate of 0.05, a later analysis linked 16,000 or so TCR beta sequences to specific HLA alleles. Linkage disequilibrium might explain the correlated functional status among segregating V segments, but an unknown experimental factor could not be excluded. Because the 87-base-pair reads could not distinguish some IMGT-functional V segments, including TRBV6-2 and TRBV6-3, those segments were excluded. V-gene and J-gene trimming of TCR beta chains was associated with a missense DCLRE1C variant in a later genetic analysis, and the association was replicated in an independent cohort. A further reported finding was that TCR beta sequences accurately predicted the HLA-A and HLA-B alleles for most subjects in the first cohort. In the study, approximately 150 TCR beta chains were listed as associated with cytomegalovirus. According to the authors, the approach could potentially be generalized to other disease states and immunological phenotypes. According to a later analysis, TCR association rates differed among HLA loci, with DRB1 alleles showing the most associated TCRs and HLA-C alleles showing the fewest. According to a later analysis, most CMV-associated TCR beta chains appeared to be HLA-restricted, and the HLA associations seemed to be driven largely by CMV exposure. The earlier analysis of fewer than 750 of the donors excluded some 15 rarely observed V segments, including chromosome 9 orphons, because counts were too low. When HLA alleles, especially DR and DQ, strongly co-occurred, TCR associations were difficult to assign to individual alleles. According to a later genetic analysis, donors in an Asian-associated ancestry cluster had fewer N-insertions in productive TCRs than the approximately 700-donor mean. An earlier analysis of 587 of the donors showed that most TCR beta V segments appeared in productive rearrangements either about 87% or about 30% of the time, which broadly matched IMGT annotations.

The chain was built from TRBV19 and TRBJ1-1, with the D segment identity uncertain. Sequencing input: PBMCs. This TCR was recovered from a human donor in good health. The CDR3 reads as follows: CASRPTPGLNTEAFF. The DNA sequence reads TGTGCCAGTAGACCTACACCGGGATTGAACACTGAAGCTTTCTTT.